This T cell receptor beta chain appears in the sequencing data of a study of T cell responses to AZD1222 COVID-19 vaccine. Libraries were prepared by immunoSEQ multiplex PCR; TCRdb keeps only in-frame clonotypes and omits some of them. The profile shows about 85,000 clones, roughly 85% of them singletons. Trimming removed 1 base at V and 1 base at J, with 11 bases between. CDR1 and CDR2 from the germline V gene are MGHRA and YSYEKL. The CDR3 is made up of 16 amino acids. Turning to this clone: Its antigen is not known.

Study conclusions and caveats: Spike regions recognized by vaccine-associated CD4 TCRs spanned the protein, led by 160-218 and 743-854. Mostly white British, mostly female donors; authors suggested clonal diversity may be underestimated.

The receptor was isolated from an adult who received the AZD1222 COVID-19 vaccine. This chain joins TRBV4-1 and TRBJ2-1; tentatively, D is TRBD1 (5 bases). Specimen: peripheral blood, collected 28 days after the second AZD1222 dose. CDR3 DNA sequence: TGCGCCAGCAGCCAAGTTGGGGCAACTTCCTACAATGAGCAGTTCTTC. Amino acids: CASSQVGATSYNEQFF.